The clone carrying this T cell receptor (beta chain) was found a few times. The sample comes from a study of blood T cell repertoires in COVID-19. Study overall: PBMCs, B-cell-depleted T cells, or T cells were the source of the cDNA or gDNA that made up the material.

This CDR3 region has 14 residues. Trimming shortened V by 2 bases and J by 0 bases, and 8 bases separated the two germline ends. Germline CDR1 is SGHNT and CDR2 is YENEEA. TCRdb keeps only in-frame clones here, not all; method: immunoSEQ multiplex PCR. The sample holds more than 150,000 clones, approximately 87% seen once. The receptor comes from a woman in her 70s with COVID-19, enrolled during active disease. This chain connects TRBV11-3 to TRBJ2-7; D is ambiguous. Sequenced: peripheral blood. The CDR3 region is CASSLFTDSYEQYF. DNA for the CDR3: TGTGCCAGCAGCTTATTCACTGACTCCTACGAGCAGTACTTC. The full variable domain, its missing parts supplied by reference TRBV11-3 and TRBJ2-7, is EAGVVQSPRYKIIEKKQPVAFWCNPISGHNTLYWYLQNLGQGPELLIRYENEEAVDDSQLPKDRFSAERLKGVDSTLKIQPAELGDSAVYLCASSLFTDSYEQYFGPGTRLTVT.